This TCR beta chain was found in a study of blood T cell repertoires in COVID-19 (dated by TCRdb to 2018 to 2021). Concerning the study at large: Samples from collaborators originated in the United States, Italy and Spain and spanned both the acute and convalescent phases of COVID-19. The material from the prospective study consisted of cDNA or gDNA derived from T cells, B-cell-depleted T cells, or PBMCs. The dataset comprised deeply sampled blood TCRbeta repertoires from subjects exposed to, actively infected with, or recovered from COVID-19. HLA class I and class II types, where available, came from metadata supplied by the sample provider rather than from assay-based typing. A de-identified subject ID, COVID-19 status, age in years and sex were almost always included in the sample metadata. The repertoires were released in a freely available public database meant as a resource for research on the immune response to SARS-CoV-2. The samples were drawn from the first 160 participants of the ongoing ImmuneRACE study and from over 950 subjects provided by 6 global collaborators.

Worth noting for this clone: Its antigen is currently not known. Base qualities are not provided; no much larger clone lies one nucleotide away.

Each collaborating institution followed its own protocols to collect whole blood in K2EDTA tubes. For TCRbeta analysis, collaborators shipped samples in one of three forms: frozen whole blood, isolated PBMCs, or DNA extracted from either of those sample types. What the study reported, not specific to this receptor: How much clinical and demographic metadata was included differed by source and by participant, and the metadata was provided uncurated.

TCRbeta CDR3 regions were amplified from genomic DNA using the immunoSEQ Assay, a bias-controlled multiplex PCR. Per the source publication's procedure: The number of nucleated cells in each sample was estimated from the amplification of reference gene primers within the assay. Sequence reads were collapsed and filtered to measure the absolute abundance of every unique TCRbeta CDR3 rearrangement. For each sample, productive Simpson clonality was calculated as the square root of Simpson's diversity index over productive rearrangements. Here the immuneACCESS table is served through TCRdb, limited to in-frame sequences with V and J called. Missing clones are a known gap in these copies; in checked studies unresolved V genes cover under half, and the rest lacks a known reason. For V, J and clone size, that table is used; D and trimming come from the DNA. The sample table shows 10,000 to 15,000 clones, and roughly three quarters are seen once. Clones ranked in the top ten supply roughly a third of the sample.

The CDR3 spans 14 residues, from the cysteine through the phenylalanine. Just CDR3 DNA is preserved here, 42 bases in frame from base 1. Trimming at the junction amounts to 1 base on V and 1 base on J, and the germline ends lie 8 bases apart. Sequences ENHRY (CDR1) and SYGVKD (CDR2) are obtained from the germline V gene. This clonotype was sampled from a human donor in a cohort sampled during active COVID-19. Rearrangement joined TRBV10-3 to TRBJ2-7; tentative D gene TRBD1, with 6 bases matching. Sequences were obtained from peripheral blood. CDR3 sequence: CAISEYTGSYEQYF. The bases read TGTGCCATCAGTGAGTATACAGGGTCCTACGAGCAGTACTTC.